These 13 T cell receptor beta chains were all obtained from the same sample, sequenced in a study of graft-versus-host responses after intestinal transplantation. No cognate antigen is known for these TCRs. Assay: immunoSEQ multiplex PCR; the TCRdb copy retains only in-frame clones and omits some. The sample includes over 80,000 clones, about 90% of them seen just once. The sequenced sample was unstimulated CD8+ T cells sorted from spleen or lymph node cells, obtained before transplant. The origin of the receptors is a human donor who was the organ donor for an intestinal transplant.

The genes are TRBV27 and TRBJ2-1, with D tentatively TRBD1 (6 bases). The CDR3 covers 14 residues. CDR1 and CDR2 (germline): MNHEY, SMNVEV (reference sequence). V lost 1 base and J 6 bases, leaving 10 bases between the germline ends. CDR3 bases: TGTGCCAGCAGTTTATGGCAGGGGATCAATGAGCAGTTCTTC. Translation gives CASSLWQGINEQFF.

V usage is TRBV11-2 and J usage is TRBJ2-2; 11 bases agree with TRBD1. J gave up 5 bases and V 0 bases, and 5 bases lay outside the gene matches. The CDR3 is 17 amino acids. CDR1 SGHAT and CDR2 FQNNGV come from the germline V gene. The CDR3 loop is CASSLEGGQGVTGELFF. CDR3 DNA: TGTGCCAGCAGCTTAGAAGGGGGACAGGGGGTTACCGGGGAGCTGTTTTTT.

The rearrangement links TRBV5-1 to TRBJ2-5; D unclear. The J call may be in error: the DNA end matches TRBJ2-7 better. Germline values: CDR1 SGHRS, CDR2 YFSETQ. This CDR3 spans 16 amino acids. The CDR3 sequence: CASSLAEPLSSYEQYF. DNA of the CDR3: TGCGCCAGCAGCCTTGCGGAACCGTTGAGCTCCTACGAGCAGTACTTC.

The J gene is TRBJ2-3, the V gene TRBV7-3, with 9 nucleotides matching TRBD2. This CDR3 is built from 15 residues. Per germline, CDR1 SGHTA and CDR2 FQGTGA. V trimming: 4 bases; J trimming: 0 bases; junction bases outside the gene matches: 2. DNA of the CDR3: TGTGCCAGCAGCTCGGGACTAGCTAGCACAGATACGCAGTATTTT. This gives the protein CASSSGLASTDTQYF.

This chain links TRBV28 with TRBJ2-1; D is ambiguous. CDR3 size: 14 residues. CDR1 MDHEN and CDR2 SYDVKM come from the germline V gene. Trimming left V 8 bases short and J 0 bases short, with 11 bases between. The CDR3 region is CASRLDSSYNEQFF. The CDR3 DNA sequence: TGTGCCAGCCGACTGGATAGCTCCTACAATGAGCAGTTCTTC.

V and J are TRBV19 and TRBJ2-2, with a weak D call TRBD1 (6 bases). The germline V gene has CDR1 LNHDA and CDR2 SQIVND (reference sequence). The CDR3 is 14 amino acids. V was clipped by 7 bases and J by 7 bases, with 16 bases between them. The CDR3 is CASTLTGNGGELFF. In DNA form, the CDR3 reads TGTGCCAGTACCTTAACAGGGAATGGCGGGGAGCTGTTTTTT.

The rearrangement joins TRBV10-3 to TRBJ2-3; 9 nucleotides line up with TRBD2. Germline lookup yields CDR1 ENHRY and CDR2 SYGVKD. J lost 6 bases, V lost 10 bases, and 14 bases had no gene match. The CDR3 runs 15 residues. The CDR3: CATQTLAGELDTQYF. CDR3 sequence (DNA): TGTGCCACGCAAACCTTAGCGGGGGAGCTCGATACGCAGTATTTT.

The chain combines TRBV19 with TRBJ1-5; D unresolved. Trimming took 8 bases from V and 1 from J, leaving 15 bases between them. The germline V gene encodes CDR1 LNHDA and CDR2 SQIVND (reference sequence). The CDR3 sequence is 15 residues long. The CDR3 loop reads CASGWENRSNQPQHF. The CDR3 coding sequence is TGTGCCAGTGGGTGGGAGAATCGAAGCAATCAGCCCCAGCATTTT.

V usage is TRBV19 and J usage is TRBJ2-3, with D possibly matching TRBD2 (6 bases). The CDR3 is 14 residues long. Germline loops: CDR1 LNHDA, CDR2 SQIVND (reference sequence). Trimming removed 5 bases from V and 8 bases from J, with 17 bases in between. This chain's CDR3 is CASSDVAEVVTQYF. In DNA form, the CDR3 reads TGTGCCAGTAGTGATGTAGCGGAGGTCGTTACGCAGTATTTT.

The genes are TRBV7-6 and TRBJ1-2; possibly TRBD1 for D (5 bases). The CDR3 spans 13 residues. Germline V CDR1 and CDR2: SGHVS, FNYEAQ. V lost 2 bases, J lost 6 bases, and 10 bases lay in between. CDR3 in DNA: TGTGCCAGCAGCTTAACAGGTTCGGATGGCTACACCTTC. This gives the protein CASSLTGSDGYTF. Complete variable domain (other parts from reference TRBV7-6 and TRBJ1-2): GAGVSQSPRYKVTKRGQDVALRCDPISGHVSLYWYRQALGQGPEFLTYFNYEAQQDKSGLPNDRFSAERPEGSISTLTIQRTEQRDSAMYRCASSLTGSDGYTFGSGTRLTVV.

The chain is built from TRBV19 and TRBJ2-2; the match to TRBD1 covers 10 bases. Germline lookup yields CDR1 LNHDA and CDR2 SQIVND (reference sequence). The CDR3 totals 16 residues. J gave up 5 bases and V 5 bases, and 8 bases lay outside the gene matches. The CDR3 sequence is CASSEPGQGRTGELFF. The CDR3 region has the DNA TGTGCCAGTAGTGAGCCGGGACAGGGGAGGACCGGGGAGCTGTTTTTT.

This chain joins TRBV4-1 and TRBJ1-2; D gene unclear. V gave up 0 bases and J gave up 1 base, with 6 bases separating them. Germline V gene sequence: CDR1 MGHRA, CDR2 YSYEKL. The length of the CDR3 is 14 residues. This CDR3 reads CASSQDRFNYGYTF. The CDR3 nucleotides read TGCGCCAGCAGCCAAGACAGGTTTAACTATGGCTACACCTTC.

The chain joins TRBV6-5 to TRBJ1-3; no reliable D call. The CDR3 sequence is 13 residues long. The V end was cut by 4 bases, the J end by 0 bases, with 4 bases between. CDR1 is MNHEY and CDR2 is SVGAGI in the germline V gene. The CDR3 here is CASSLYSGNTIYF. The CDR3 DNA reads TGTGCCAGCAGTTTGTACTCTGGAAACACCATATATTTT.